Here is one T cell receptor (beta chain) with its context. The antigen this receptor binds is unknown. No per-base quality is available; no much larger clone lies one base away. This specimen comes from a study of cytomegalovirus exposure and HLA in healthy donors listed by TCRdb under 2017. In terms of the full investigation: A later analysis indicated that the 120 or so validation repertoires were generated on the platform also employed for the 650 to 850 repertoires of the first cohort. The study aimed to test whether signatures of past pathogen exposure could be identified by cataloging public T cell receptors. A separate validation cohort of more than 100 different subjects was used in addition to the roughly 700-subject first cohort. To predict cytomegalovirus infection status, the study brought together high-throughput TCR immunosequencing, statistical association of individual TCRs with disease status, and machine learning.

At the junction V is shortened by 1 base and J by 1 base, with 8 bases in between. CDR3 length: 14 amino acids, cysteine to phenylalanine. The sequence is cut down to CDR3 DNA, 42 bases in frame from base 1. Reading the germline V gene gives CDR1 SGHDT and CDR2 YYEEEE. The protocol used for the library was the immunoSEQ multiplex PCR assay. The source study handled its data this way. To diagnose cytomegalovirus status from the catalog of TCR beta chain sequences, a statistical classification framework was built. In its TCRdb copy, this immuneACCESS table keeps in-frame sequences only and misses some clones. Where compared with another copy, unresolved V genes explain less than half of these, and the others have no known cause. D and trimming come from the DNA, and the V and J calls and clone size come from that table. The sample table contains 73,000 or so clones; only one count was recorded for about 93% of them. The top ten clones comprise more than 2.5% of the sample.

Summary of the overall study and its limitations: A total of 164 TCR beta chains were listed by the study as associated with cytomegalovirus. Most TCR sequences were observed very rarely across donors, whereas some public TCRs were present in many individuals. Subsequent analysis determined that TCRs grouped into clusters in the first cohort also showed a tendency toward co-occurrence across the roughly 130 validation repertoires, and approximately 94% of cluster scores exceeded 0. In both the original and validation cohorts, the classifier was reported to diagnose cytomegalovirus status with high specificity and sensitivity. In vitro tests confirmed that a few of the cytomegalovirus-associated TCR beta chains recognize cytomegalovirus antigens. The authors suggested that the approach could potentially be extended to other disease states and immunological phenotypes. All 120 or so repertoires were used to score co-occurrence in the validation cohort in a later analysis, because that analysis had no HLA typing for the cohort.

Separate from the approximately 700-subject first cohort, the validation cohort of roughly 110 subjects was the group to which the donors belonged. The receptor's source is a woman between 18 and 29 years old in good health and CMV-seropositive. Sequencing input: PBMCs. This sequence uses TRBV5-6 and TRBJ1-1, and possibly TRBD1, on 6 matching bases. The nucleotide sequence reads as follows: TGTGCCAGCAGCTTGACAGGGCCGAACACTGAAGCTTTCTTT. The encoded protein is CASSLTGPNTEAFF.